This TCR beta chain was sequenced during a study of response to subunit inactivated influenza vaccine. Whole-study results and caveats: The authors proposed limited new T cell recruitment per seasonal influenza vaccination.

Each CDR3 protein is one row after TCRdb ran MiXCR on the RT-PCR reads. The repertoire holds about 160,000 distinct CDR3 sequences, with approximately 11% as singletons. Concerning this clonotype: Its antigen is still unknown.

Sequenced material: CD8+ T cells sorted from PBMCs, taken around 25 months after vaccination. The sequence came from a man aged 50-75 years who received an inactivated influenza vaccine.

The CDR3 region is CASSYGLAGGISDTQYF. The CDR3 DNA sequence: TGTGCCAGCAGTTACGGTTTGGCGGGAGGAATCTCCGATACGCAGTATTTT. The genes are TRBV6-5 and TRBJ2-3; 8 bases fit TRBD2. Germline CDR1 reads MNHEY; CDR2 reads SVGAGI. The CDR3 length is 17 residues. The V gene end was trimmed by 2 bases and the J gene end by 6 bases; junction bases not matched to a gene: 13.